A single sample is the source of the 9 T cell receptor beta chains below, sequenced in a study of blood T cells in healthy people across ages. Together with a sample-barcoded 5' primer, a J-beta primer mix was included in a second PCR lasting about 7 to 11 cycles. MiXCR was run by TCRdb on the 5' RACE reads, yielding one entry per CDR3 protein. The sample has around 900,000 distinct CDR3 sequences; roughly 50% are singletons. The sequencing input was blood. The source of these receptors is a woman aged 60 to 75 in good health.

The rearrangement uses TRBV18 and TRBJ2-1; D gene ambiguous. The J call is in doubt because the DNA end fits TRBJ2-7 better. Germline CDR1 is KGHSH and CDR2 is LQKENI. The CDR3 has 13 residues. The CDR3 region is CASILEGTYEQYF. CDR3 DNA sequence: TGTGCCAGCATCCTCGAAGGGACCTACGAGCAGTACTTC.

This sequence joins TRBV6-5 and TRBJ1-1, with 7 nucleotides matching TRBD1. The CDR3 loop spans 13 amino acids. Per the germline V gene, CDR1 is MNHEY and CDR2 is SVGAGI. Trimming at V came to 8 bases and at J to 6 bases, leaving 9 bases not matched to a gene. The CDR3 sequence is CASRIDRAAEAFF. The CDR3 DNA reads as TGTGCCAGCCGGATCGACAGGGCGGCTGAAGCTTTCTTT.

This clonotype was seen repeatedly, ten times or more. The chain recombines TRBV10-3 with TRBJ2-7; D is unclear. This CDR3 has 12 amino acids. V lost 10 bases, J lost 1 base, and 11 bases lay in between. The germline V gene has CDR1 ENHRY and CDR2 SYGVKD. The CDR3 sequence: CATLGPSYEQYF. DNA for the CDR3: TGTGCCACCTTAGGGCCTTCCTACGAGCAGTACTTC.

As to this clonotype: At one end, the junction sequence differs from germline, possibly due to a read error. The chain couples TRBV6-5 to TRBJ2-6, with a tentative D call TRBD2 (5 bases). Germline CDR1 MNHEY, CDR2 SVGAGI. This CDR3 has 16 residues. This CDR3 is CASGYSTGTGANVLTF. CDR3 nucleotides: TGTGCCAGCGGTTACTCTACGGGGACTGGGGCCAACGTCCTGACTTTC.

The chain is built from TRBV25-1 and TRBJ2-5; 9 positions match TRBD1. V lost 5 bases, J lost 4 bases, and 11 bases stayed unmatched. Per germline, CDR1 MGHDK and CDR2 SYGVNS. This CDR3 contains 16 residues. DNA for the CDR3: TGTGCCAGCAGTCTACTGGGACAGGGTGGGGGAGAGACCCAGTACTTC. Protein: CASSLLGQGGGETQYF.

The rearrangement links TRBV6-2 or TRBV6-3 to TRBJ1-5, with unresolved D. The CDR3 extends over 15 amino acids. CDR1 and CDR2 (germline): MNHEY, SVGEGT. V lost 3 bases and J 4 bases, leaving 13 bases between the germline ends. Written as DNA, the CDR3 is TGTGCCAGCAGTTATGGTCAGCACGGAAATCAGCCCCAGCATTTT. It codes for CASSYGQHGNQPQHF.

This clonotype was seen more than once but under ten times. This chain connects TRBV24-1 to TRBJ1-2; 10 nucleotides match TRBD1. The CDR3 length is 15 residues. The germline gives CDR1 KGHDR, CDR2 SFDVKD. Losses at the gene ends were 9 bases for V and 2 bases for J; bases not matched to a gene: 8. This chain's CDR3 is CATQPRTGGNYGYTF. The DNA of the CDR3 is TGTGCCACCCAGCCCCGGACAGGGGGGAACTATGGCTACACCTTC.

V and J are TRBV20-1 and TRBJ2-4; the D is unclear. Trimming stripped 3 bases from V and 1 base from J, with 7 bases between. Germline V CDR1 and CDR2: DFQATT, SNEGSKA (reference sequence). This CDR3 has 13 residues. This chain's CDR3 is CSARPDAKNIQYF. In nucleotides, the CDR3 is TGCAGTGCTAGGCCTGATGCCAAAAACATTCAGTACTTC.

This clonotype has only a few counts. The chain joins TRBV12-3 or TRBV12-4 to TRBJ2-5; D possibly corresponds to TRBD2 (7 bases). V lost 5 bases and J 5 bases, leaving 18 bases between the germline ends. CDR3 length: 15 amino acids. DNA for the CDR3: TGTGCCAGCAGTCGGCGGGGGCCGAGGGAGGAGACCCAGTACTTC. Its translation is CASSRRGPREETQYF.